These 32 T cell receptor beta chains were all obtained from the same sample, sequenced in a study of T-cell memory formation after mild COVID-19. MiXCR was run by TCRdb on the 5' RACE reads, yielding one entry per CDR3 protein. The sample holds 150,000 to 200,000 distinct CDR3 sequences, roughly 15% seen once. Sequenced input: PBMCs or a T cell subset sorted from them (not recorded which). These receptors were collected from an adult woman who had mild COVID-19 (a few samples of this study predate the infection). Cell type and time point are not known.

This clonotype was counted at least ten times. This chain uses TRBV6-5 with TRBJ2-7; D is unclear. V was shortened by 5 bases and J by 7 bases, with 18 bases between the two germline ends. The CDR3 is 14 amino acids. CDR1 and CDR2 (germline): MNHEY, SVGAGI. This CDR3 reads CASSPARLLGEQYF. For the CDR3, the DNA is TGTGCCAGCAGTCCCGCGAGGCTCCTGGGAGAGCAGTACTTC.

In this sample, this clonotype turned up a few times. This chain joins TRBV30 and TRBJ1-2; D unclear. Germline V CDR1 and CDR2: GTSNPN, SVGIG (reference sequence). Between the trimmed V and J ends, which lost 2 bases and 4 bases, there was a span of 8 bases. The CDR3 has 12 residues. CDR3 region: CAWSPGSYGYTF. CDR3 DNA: TGTGCCTGGAGTCCGGGAAGCTATGGCTACACCTTC.

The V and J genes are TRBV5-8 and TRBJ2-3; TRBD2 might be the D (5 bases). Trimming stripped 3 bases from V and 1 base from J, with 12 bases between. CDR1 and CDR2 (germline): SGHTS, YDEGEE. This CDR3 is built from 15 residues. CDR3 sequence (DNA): TGTGCCAGCAGCTGGCCCGCGGGCCGCACAGATACGCAGTATTTT. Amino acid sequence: CASSWPAGRTDTQYF.

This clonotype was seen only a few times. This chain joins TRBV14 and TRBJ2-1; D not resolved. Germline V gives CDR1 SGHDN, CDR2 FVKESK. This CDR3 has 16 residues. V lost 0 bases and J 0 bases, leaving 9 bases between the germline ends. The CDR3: CASSQEVGVSYNEQFF. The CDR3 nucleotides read TGTGCCAGCAGCCAAGAAGTTGGAGTCTCCTACAATGAGCAGTTCTTC.

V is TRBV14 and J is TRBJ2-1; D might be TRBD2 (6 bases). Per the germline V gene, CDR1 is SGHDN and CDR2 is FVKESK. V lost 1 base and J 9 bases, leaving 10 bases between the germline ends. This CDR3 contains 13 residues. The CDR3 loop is CASSQVQAGEQFF. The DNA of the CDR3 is TGTGCCAGCAGCCAAGTGCAAGCGGGTGAGCAGTTCTTC.

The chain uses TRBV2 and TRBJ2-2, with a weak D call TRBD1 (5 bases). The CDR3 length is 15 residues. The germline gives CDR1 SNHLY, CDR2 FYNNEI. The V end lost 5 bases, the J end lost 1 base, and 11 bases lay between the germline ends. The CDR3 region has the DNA TGTGCCAGCAGTCAGGGCCCACAGAACACCGGGGAGCTGTTTTTT. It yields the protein CASSQGPQNTGELFF.

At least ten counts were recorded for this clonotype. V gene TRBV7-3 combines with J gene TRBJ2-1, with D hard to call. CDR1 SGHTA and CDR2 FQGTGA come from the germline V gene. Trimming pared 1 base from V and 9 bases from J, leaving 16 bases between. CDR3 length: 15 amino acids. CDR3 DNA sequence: TGTGCCAGCAGCTTAATGGGCGGATTTCGAGCTGAGCAGTTCTTC. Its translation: CASSLMGGFRAEQFF. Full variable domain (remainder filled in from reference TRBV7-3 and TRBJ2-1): GAGVSQTPSNKVTEKGKYVELRCDPISGHTALYWYRQSLGQGPEFLIYFQGTGAADDSGLPNDRFFAVRPEGSVSTLKIQRTERGDSAVYLCASSLMGGFRAEQFFGPGTRLTVL.

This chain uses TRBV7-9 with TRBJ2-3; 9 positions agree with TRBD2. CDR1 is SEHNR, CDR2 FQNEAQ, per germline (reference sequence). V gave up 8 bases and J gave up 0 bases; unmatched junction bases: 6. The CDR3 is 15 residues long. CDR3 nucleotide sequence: TGTGCCAGCGGTCTAGCGGGGCCCAGCACAGATACGCAGTATTTT. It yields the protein CASGLAGPSTDTQYF. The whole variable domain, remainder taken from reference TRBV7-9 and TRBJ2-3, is DTGVSQNPRHKITKRGQNVTFRCDPISEHNRLYWYRQTLGQGPEFLTYFQNEAQLEKSRLLSDRFSAERPKGSFSTLEIQRTEQGDSAMYLCASGLAGPSTDTQYFGPGTRLTVL.

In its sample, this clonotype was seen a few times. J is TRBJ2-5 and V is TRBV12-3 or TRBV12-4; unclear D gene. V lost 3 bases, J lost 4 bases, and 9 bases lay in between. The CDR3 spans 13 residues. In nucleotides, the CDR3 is TGTGCCAGCAGTTTTATAGGGCCAGAGACCCAGTACTTC. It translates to CASSFIGPETQYF.

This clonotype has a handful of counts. The CDR3 protein is CASTARTGYNEQFF. In DNA form, the CDR3 reads TGTGCCAGCACCGCCCGGACAGGTTACAATGAGCAGTTCTTC. This chain uses TRBV11-3 with TRBJ2-1; 7 positions match TRBD1. The CDR3 runs to 14 residues. V lost 7 bases to trimming and J lost 4 bases; unmatched junction nucleotides: 7. Germline V gene sequence: CDR1 SGHNT, CDR2 YENEEA.

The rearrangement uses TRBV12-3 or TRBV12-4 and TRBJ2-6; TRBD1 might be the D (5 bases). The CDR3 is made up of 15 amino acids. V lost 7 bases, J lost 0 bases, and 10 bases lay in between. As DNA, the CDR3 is TGTGCCAGCAACGCCAGGGTCTCTGGGGCCAACGTCCTGACTTTC. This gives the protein CASNARVSGANVLTF.

CDR3 sequence reads: CASSQKLAGDLTEQFF. The CDR3 nucleotides read TGCGCCAGCAGCCAAAAACTAGCGGGAGATCTTACTGAGCAGTTCTTC. The rearrangement links TRBV4-3 to TRBJ2-1; 11 bases agree with TRBD2. Looked up from germline, CDR1 is LGHNA and CDR2 is YSLEER. The CDR3 loop spans 16 amino acids. The junction had 9 bases not matched to a gene; V was cut back by 2 bases and J by 9 bases.

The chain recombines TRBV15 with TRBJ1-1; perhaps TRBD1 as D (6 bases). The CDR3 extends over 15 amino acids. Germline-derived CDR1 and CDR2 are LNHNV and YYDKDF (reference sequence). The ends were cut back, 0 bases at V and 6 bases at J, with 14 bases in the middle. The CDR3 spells CATSRDRHPGAEAFF. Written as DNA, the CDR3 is TGTGCCACCAGCAGAGATCGGCACCCAGGGGCTGAAGCTTTCTTT.

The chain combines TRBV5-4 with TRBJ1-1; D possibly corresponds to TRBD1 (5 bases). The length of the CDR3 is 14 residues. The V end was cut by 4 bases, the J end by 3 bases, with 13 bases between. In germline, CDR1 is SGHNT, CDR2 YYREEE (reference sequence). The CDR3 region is CASSPFREDTEAFF. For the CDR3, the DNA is TGTGCCAGCAGCCCGTTCAGGGAAGACACTGAAGCTTTCTTT.

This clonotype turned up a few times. CDR3 sequence reads: CASSSTSRQGVYGYTF. CDR3 sequence (DNA): TGCGCCAGCAGCTCGACATCAAGACAGGGAGTTTATGGCTACACCTTC. The rearrangement uses TRBV5-1 and TRBJ1-2; 7 nucleotides match TRBD1. The germline V gene has CDR1 SGHRS and CDR2 YFSETQ. J lost 5 bases, V lost 3 bases, and 13 bases had no gene match. The CDR3 consists of 16 residues. Full variable domain (rest looked up from reference TRBV5-1 and TRBJ1-2): KAGVTQTPRYLIKTRGQQVTLSCSPISGHRSVSWYQQTPGQGLQFLFEYFSETQRNKGNFPGRFSGRQFSNSRSEMNVSTLELGDSALYLCASSSTSRQGVYGYTFGSGTRLTVV.

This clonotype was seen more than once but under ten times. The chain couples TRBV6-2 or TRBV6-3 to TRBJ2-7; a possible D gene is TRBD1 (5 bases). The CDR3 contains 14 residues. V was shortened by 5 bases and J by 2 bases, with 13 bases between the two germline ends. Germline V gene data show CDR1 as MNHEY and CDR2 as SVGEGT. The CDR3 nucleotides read TGTGCCAGCAGTAACACAGGTCGCCCCTACGAGCAGTACTTC. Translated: CASSNTGRPYEQYF.

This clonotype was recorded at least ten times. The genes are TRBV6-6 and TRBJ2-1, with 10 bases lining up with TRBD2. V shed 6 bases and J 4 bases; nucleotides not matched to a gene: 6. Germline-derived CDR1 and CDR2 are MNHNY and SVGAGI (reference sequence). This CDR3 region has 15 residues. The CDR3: CASSSELAGYNEQFF. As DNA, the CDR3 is TGTGCCAGCAGCTCGGAACTAGCGGGGTACAATGAGCAGTTCTTC.

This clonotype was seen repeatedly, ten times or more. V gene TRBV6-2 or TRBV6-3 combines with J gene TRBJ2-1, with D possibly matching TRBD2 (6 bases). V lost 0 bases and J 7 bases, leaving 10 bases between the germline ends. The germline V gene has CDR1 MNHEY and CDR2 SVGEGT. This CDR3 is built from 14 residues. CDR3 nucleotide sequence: TGTGCCAGCAGTTACTCGGGGAGCGGGAATGAGCAGTTCTTC. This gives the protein CASSYSGSGNEQFF.

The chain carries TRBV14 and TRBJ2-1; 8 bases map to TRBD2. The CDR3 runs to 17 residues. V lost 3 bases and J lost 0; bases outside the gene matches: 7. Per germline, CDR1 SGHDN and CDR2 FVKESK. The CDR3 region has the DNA TGTGCCAGCAGCCACCAGCGGGAGTCTAGCTCCTACAATGAGCAGTTCTTC. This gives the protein CASSHQRESSSYNEQFF.

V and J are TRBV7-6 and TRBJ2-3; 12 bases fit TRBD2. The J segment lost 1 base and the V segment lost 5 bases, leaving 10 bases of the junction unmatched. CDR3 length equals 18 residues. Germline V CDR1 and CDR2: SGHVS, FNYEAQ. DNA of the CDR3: TGTGCCAGCAGCCAAAAAAGACTAGCGGGAGTAGGCACAGATACGCAGTATTTT. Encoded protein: CASSQKRLAGVGTDTQYF. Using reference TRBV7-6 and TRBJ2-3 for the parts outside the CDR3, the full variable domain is GAGVSQSPRYKVTKRGQDVALRCDPISGHVSLYWYRQALGQGPEFLTYFNYEAQQDKSGLPNDRFSAERPEGSISTLTIQRTEQRDSAMYRCASSQKRLAGVGTDTQYFGPGTRLTVL.

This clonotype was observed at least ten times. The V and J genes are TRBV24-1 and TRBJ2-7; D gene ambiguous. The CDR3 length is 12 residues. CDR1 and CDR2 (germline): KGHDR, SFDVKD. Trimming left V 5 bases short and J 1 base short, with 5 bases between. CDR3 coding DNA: TGTGCCACCAGTGCCGGATCCTACGAGCAGTACTTC. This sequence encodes CATSAGSYEQYF.

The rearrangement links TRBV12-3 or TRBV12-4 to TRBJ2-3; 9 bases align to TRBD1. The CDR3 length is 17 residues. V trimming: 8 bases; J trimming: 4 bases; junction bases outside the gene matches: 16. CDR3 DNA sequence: TGTGCCAGCGATACCGAGCCGGGGACAGGGCTTTCAGATACGCAGTATTTT. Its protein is CASDTEPGTGLSDTQYF.

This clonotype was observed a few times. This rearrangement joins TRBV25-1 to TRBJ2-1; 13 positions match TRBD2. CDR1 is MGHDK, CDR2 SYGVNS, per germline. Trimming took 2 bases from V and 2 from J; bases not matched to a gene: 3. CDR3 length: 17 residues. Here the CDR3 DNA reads TGTGCCAGCAGTGAAACTAGCGGGAGGGGTACCTACAATGAGCAGTTCTTC. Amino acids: CASSETSGRGTYNEQFF.

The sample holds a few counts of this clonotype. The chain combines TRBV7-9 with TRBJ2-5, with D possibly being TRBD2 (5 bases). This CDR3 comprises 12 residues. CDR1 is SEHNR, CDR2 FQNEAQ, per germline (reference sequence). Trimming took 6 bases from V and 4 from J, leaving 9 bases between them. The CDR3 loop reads CASRRVGETQYF. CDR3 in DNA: TGTGCCAGCAGGAGGGTCGGAGAGACCCAGTACTTC.

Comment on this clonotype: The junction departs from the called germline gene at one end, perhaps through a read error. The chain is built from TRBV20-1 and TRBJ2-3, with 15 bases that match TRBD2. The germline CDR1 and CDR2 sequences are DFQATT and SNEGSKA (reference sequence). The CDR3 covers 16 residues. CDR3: CSATGLAGGSTDKQYF. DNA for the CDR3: TGCAGTGCGACGGGACTAGCGGGAGGAAGCACAGATAAGCAGTATTTT.

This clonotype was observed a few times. The CDR3 DNA reads TGTGCCAGCAGCGCACGACTAGCGGGGGGCCGCACAGATACGCAGTATTTT. This encodes CASSARLAGGRTDTQYF. The chain couples TRBV14 to TRBJ2-3, with 13 bases matching TRBD2. CDR3 length: 17 amino acids. V lost 5 bases, J lost 1 base, and 6 bases stayed unmatched. Germline V gene data show CDR1 as SGHDN and CDR2 as FVKESK.

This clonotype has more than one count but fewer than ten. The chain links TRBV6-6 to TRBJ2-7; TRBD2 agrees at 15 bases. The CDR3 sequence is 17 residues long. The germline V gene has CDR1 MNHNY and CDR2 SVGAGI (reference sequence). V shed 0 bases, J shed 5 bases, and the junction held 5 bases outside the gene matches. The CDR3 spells CASSYSGTSGGRNEQYF. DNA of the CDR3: TGTGCCAGCAGTTACTCTGGGACTAGCGGGGGGCGGAACGAGCAGTACTTC.

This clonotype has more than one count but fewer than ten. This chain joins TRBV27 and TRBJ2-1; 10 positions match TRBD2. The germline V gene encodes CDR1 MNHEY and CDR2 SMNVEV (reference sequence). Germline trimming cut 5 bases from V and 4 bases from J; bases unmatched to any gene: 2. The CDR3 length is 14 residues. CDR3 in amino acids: CASSASGGYNEQFF. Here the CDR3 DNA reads TGTGCCAGCAGTGCTAGCGGGGGTTACAATGAGCAGTTCTTC.

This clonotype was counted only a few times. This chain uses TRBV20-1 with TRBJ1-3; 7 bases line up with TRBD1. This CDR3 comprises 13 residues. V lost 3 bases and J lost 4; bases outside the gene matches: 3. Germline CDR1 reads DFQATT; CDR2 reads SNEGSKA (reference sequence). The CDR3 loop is CSASDRVGNTIYF. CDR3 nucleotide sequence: TGCAGTGCTAGCGACAGGGTCGGAAACACCATATATTTT.

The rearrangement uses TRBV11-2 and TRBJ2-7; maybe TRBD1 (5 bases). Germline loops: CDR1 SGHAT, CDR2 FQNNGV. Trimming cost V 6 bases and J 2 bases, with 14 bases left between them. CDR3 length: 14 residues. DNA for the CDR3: TGTGCCAGCAGGCCTATCAGGGAACCCTACGAGCAGTACTTC. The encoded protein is CASRPIREPYEQYF.

CDR3 bases: TGTGCCAGCAGATCCCCGTCCAGCGGGAGCTCCTACGAGCAGTACTTC. This sequence encodes CASRSPSSGSSYEQYF. J is TRBJ2-7 and V is TRBV6-6; 8 bases align to TRBD2. The germline V gene has CDR1 MNHNY and CDR2 SVGAGI (reference sequence). This CDR3 is built from 16 residues. The V and J ends lost 6 bases and 0 bases, in that order; junction bases with no gene match: 10.

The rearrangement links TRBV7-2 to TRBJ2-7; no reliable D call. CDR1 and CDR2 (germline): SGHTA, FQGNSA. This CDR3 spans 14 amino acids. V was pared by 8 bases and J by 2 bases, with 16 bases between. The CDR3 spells CASVERLNPYEQYF. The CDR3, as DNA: TGTGCCAGCGTAGAGAGGTTAAACCCCTACGAGCAGTACTTC.